These T cell receptor beta chains were read from a single sample in a study of T-cell memory formation after mild COVID-19. TCRdb analysed the 5' RACE reads with MiXCR anew, one entry per CDR3 protein. The sample shows 350,000 or so distinct CDR3 sequences, around 21% of them seen only once. Sequenced input: PBMCs or a T cell subset sorted from them (not recorded which). These receptors all stem from an adult woman who had mild COVID-19 (a few samples of this study predate the infection). Cell type and time point are not known. Both conserved end residues are part of each CDR3. A D gene is named only where the DNA matches it firmly. Clone size is not always given. Where it is, it says once, few, many or a class for expanded clones.

d_call	clone_size	v_call	j_call	cdr3_aa	cdr3_nt
NA	once	TRBV5-4	TRBJ1-2	CASSLVAEYGYTF	TGTGCCAGCAGCTTGGTGGCAGAATATGGCTACACCTTC
NA	few	TRBV19	TRBJ1-2	CASSIGQMYGYTF	TGTGCCAGTAGTATCGGCCAGATGTATGGCTACACCTTC
TRBD2	NA	TRBV6-5	TRBJ2-2	CASRLGTSGIFRELFF	TGTGCCAGCAGACTCGGGACTAGCGGGATATTCAGGGAGCTGTTTTTT
NA	few	TRBV9	TRBJ2-1	CASSVEAGVALYNEQFF	TGTGCCAGCAGCGTTGAGGCAGGGGTAGCCCTATACAATGAGCAGTTCTTC
NA	NA	TRBV20-1	TRBJ2-2	CSARGHGRTGELFF	TGCAGTGCTAGAGGGCACGGACGAACCGGGGAGCTGTTTTTT
NA	NA	TRBV24-1	TRBJ2-3	CATSDLSYGGVTDTQYF	TGTGCCACCAGTGATTTGAGTTACGGCGGGGTCACAGATACGCAGTATTTT
NA	NA	TRBV12-3/TRBV12-4	TRBJ2-7	CASSLSVGVMLYEQYF	TGTGCCAGCAGTTTAAGCGTGGGGGTGATGTTGTACGAGCAGTACTTC
NA	few	TRBV7-9	TRBJ2-7	CASSLLSGKWVTDSYEQYF	TGTGCCAGCAGCTTACTCTCCGGAAAGTGGGTCACAGACTCCTACGAGCAGTACTTC
NA	many	TRBV5-1	TRBJ1-1	CASSSATGMNTEAFF	TGCGCCAGCAGCTCCGCTACAGGGATGAACACTGAAGCTTTCTTT
NA	many	TRBV29-1	TRBJ1-2	CSVGRINKVGYTF	TGCAGCGTGGGACGCATAAATAAGGTTGGCTACACCTTC
TRBD1	few	TRBV4-2	TRBJ1-2	CASSARQGGYGYTF	TGTGCCAGCAGCGCTCGGCAGGGGGGGTATGGCTACACCTTC